The clone carrying this T cell receptor beta chain was found once. This sample was included in a study of blood T cell repertoires in COVID-19. As for the study in general: Acute-phase and convalescent COVID-19 samples originated in the United States, Italy and Spain. T cells, B-cell-depleted T cells, or PBMCs supplied cDNA or gDNA.

CDR1 and CDR2 (germline): LNHNV, YYDKDF (reference sequence). There are 15 residues in the CDR3. Trimming cost V 0 bases and J 5 bases, with 13 bases left between them. In the source study's methods: Amplification with reference gene primers provided the estimates of nucleated cell counts. The protocol was immunoSEQ multiplex PCR, while the TCRdb copy is restricted to in-frame clones and leaves out a portion. V, J and clone size derive from that table, while D and trimming were established from the DNA sequence. Of 50,000 to 65,000 clones in the sample, about 73% were seen once. The V and J genes are TRBV15 and TRBJ2-5; perhaps TRBD1 as D (6 bases). Sequenced input: peripheral blood. This TCR came from an elderly woman with acute or convalescent COVID-19. The CDR3 nucleotides are TGTGCCACCAGCAGAGAAGTCAGGGGCCAGGAGACCCAGTACTTC. Translating gives CATSREVRGQETQYF. The entire variable domain, with the rest obtained from reference TRBV15 and TRBJ2-5, is as follows: DAMVIQNPRYQVTQFGKPVTLSCSQTLNHNVMYWYQQKSSQAPKLLFHYYDKDFNNEADTPDNFQSRRPNTSFCFLDIRSPGLGDTAMYLCATSREVRGQETQYFGPGTRLLVL.